This TCR beta chain derives from a study of blood T cell repertoires in COVID-19. Study summary: Specimens from acute and convalescent COVID-19 originated in the United States, Italy and Spain. PBMCs, B-cell-depleted T cells, or T cells provided the cDNA or gDNA that made up the material.

Profiling relied on immunoSEQ multiplex PCR, and the TCRdb table lists in-frame clones only, not all of them. Of 130,000 to 150,000 clones listed, roughly 76% are singletons. Germline CDR1 SEHNR, CDR2 FQNEAQ (reference sequence). The CDR3 is 18 residues long. After removal of 1 base from V and 0 bases from J, the junction contained 10 bases not matched to a gene. Input material: peripheral blood. The receptor was isolated from a human donor with acute or convalescent COVID-19. The donor label of this sample is uncertain. The chain employs TRBV7-9 and TRBJ1-1, with TRBD1 identical over 8 bases. CDR3 residues: CASSLDLGQADMNTEAFF. Written as DNA, the CDR3 is TGTGCCAGCAGCTTAGACTTGGGACAGGCCGATATGAACACTGAAGCTTTCTTT.